The clone carrying this T cell receptor beta chain was counted once. This may come from a read error, since a much larger clone is one base off. The sample's time point: sample taken at primary tumor resection. This sample is drawn from a study of spatial heterogeneity in lung cancer. TCRdb ran MiXCR on the 5' RACE reads and lists one entry per CDR3 protein. The sample contains about 92,000 distinct CDR3 sequences, over 9.5% of which appear only once. The germline CDR1 and CDR2 sequences are SGHRS and YFSETQ. This CDR3 region has 14 residues. This TCR was sampled from a male donor with early-stage non-small cell lung cancer. The input for sequencing was PBMCs, taken at surgery. V gene TRBV5-1 combines with J gene TRBJ2-3; D gene ambiguous. The CDR3 nucleotides read TGCGCCAGCAGCTTGGGTCCGGGCACAGATACGCAGAATTTT. Amino acids: CASSLGPGTDTQNF.